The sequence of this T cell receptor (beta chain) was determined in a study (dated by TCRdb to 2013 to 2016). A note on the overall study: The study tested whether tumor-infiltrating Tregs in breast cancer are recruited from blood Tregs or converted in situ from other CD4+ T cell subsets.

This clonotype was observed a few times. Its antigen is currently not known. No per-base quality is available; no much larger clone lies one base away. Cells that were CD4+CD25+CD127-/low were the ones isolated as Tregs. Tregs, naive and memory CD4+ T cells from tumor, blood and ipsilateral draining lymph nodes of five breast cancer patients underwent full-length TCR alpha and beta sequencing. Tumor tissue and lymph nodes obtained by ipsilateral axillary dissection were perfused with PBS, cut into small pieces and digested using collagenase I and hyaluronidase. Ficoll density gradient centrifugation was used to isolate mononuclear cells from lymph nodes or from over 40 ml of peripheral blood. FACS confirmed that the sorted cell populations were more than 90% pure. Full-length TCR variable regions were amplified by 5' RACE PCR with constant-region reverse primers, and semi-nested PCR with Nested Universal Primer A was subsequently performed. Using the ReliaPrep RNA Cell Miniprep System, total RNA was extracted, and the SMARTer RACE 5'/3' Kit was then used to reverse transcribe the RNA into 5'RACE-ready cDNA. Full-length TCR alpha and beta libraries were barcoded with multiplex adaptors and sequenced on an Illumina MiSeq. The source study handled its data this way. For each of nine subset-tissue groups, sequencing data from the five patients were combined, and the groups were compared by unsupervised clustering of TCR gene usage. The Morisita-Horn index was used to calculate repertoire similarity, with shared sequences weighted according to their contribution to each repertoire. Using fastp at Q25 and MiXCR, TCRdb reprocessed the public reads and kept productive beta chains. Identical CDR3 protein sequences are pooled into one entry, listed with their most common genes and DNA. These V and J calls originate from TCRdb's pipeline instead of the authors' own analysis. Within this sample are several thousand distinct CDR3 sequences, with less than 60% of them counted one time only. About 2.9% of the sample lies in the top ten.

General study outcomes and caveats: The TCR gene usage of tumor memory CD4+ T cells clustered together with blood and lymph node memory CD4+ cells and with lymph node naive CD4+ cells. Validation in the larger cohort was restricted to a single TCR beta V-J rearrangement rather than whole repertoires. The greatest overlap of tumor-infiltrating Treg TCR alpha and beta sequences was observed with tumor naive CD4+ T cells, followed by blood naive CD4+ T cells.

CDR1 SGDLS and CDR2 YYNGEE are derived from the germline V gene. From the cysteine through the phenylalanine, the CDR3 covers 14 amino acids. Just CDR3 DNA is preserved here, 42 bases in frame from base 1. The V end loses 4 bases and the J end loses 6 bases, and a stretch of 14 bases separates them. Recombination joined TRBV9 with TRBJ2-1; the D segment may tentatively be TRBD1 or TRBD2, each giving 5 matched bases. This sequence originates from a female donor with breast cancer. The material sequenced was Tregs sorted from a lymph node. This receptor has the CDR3 CASSPSGGGNEQFF. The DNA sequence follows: TGTGCCAGCAGCCCTAGTGGGGGTGGCAATGAGCAGTTCTTC.